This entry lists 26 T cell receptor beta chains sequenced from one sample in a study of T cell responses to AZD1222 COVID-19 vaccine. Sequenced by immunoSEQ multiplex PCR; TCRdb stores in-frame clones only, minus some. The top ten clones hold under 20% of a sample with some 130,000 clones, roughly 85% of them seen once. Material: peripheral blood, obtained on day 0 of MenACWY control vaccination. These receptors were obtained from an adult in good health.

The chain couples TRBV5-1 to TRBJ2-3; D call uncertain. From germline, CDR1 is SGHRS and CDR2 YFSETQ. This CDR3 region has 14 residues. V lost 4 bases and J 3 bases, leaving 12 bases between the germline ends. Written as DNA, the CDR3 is TGCGCCAGCAGCCGGGCAGTCGGGACAGATACGCAGTATTTT. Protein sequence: CASSRAVGTDTQYF.

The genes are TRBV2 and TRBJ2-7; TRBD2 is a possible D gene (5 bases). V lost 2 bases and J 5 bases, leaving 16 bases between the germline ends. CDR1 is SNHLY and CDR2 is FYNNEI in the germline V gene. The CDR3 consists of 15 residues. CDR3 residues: CASSERVLVDHEQYF. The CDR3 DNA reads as TGTGCCAGCAGTGAACGAGTACTAGTCGACCACGAGCAGTACTTC. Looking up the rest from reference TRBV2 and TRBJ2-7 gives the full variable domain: EPEVTQTPSHQVTQMGQEVILRCVPISNHLYFYWYRQILGQKVEFLVSFYNNEISEKSEIFDDQFSVERPDGSNFTLKIRSTKLEDSAMYFCASSERVLVDHEQYFGPGTRLTVT.

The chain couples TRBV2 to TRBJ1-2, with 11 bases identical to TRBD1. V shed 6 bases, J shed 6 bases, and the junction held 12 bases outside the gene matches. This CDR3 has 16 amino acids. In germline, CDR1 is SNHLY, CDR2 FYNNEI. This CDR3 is CASRVTSGTGGHGYTF. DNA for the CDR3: TGTGCCAGCAGGGTTACGAGTGGGACAGGGGGGCATGGCTACACCTTC. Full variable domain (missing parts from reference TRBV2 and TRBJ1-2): EPEVTQTPSHQVTQMGQEVILRCVPISNHLYFYWYRQILGQKVEFLVSFYNNEISEKSEIFDDQFSVERPDGSNFTLKIRSTKLEDSAMYFCASRVTSGTGGHGYTFGSGTRLTVV.

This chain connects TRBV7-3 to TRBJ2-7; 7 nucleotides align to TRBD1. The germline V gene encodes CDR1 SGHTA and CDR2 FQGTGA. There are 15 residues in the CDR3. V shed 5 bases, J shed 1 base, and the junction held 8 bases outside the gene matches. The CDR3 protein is CASSPTGTASYEQYF. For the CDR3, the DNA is TGTGCCAGCAGCCCAACGGGGACAGCTTCCTACGAGCAGTACTTC.

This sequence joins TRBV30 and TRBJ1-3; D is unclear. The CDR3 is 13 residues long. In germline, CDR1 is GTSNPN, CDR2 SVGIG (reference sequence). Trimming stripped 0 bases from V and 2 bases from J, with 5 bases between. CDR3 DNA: TGTGCCTGGAGTGTAAATACTGGAAACACCATATATTTT. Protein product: CAWSVNTGNTIYF.

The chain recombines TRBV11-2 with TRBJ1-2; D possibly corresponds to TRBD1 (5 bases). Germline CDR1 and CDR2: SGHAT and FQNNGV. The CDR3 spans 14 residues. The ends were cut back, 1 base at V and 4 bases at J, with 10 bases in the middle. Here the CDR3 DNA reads TGTGCCAGCAGCTTAGCACATGGGGGCTATGGCTACACCTTC. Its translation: CASSLAHGGYGYTF.

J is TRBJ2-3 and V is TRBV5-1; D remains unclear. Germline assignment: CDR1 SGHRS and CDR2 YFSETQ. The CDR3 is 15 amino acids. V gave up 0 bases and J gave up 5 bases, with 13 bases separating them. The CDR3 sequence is CASSLGIVDLDTQYF. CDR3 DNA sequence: TGCGCCAGCAGCTTGGGAATCGTTGACTTAGATACGCAGTATTTT.

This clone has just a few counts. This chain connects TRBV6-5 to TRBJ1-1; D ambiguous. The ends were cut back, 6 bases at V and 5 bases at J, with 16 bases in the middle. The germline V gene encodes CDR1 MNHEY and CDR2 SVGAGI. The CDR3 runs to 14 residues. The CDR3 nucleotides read TGTGCCAGCAGAGGATTATCCCGGAGGACTGAAGCTTTCTTT. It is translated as CASRGLSRRTEAFF.

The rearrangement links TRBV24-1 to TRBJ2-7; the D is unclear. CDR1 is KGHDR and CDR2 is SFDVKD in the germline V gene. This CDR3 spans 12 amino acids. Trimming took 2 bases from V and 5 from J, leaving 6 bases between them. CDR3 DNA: TGTGCCACCAGTGATTGGTCGAACGAGCAGTACTTC. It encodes CATSDWSNEQYF.

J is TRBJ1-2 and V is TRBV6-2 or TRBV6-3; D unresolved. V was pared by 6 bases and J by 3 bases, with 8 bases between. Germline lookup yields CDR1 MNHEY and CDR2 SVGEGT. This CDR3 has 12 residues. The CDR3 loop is CASSRRDYGYTF. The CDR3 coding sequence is TGTGCCAGCAGCCGCCGAGACTATGGCTACACCTTC.

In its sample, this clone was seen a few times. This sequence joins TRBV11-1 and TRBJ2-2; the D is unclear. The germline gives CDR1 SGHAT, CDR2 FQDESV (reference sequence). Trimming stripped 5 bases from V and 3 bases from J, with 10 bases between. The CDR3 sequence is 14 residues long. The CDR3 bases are TGTGCCAGCAGCCCCCTAGTTCACACCGGGGAGCTGTTTTTT. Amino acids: CASSPLVHTGELFF.

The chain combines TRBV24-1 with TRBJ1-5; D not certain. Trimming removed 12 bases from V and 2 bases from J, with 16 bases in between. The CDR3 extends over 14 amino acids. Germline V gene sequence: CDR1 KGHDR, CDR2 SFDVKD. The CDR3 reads CASYLLGGNQPQHF. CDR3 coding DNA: TGTGCCTCCTATTTATTGGGCGGCAATCAGCCCCAGCATTTT.

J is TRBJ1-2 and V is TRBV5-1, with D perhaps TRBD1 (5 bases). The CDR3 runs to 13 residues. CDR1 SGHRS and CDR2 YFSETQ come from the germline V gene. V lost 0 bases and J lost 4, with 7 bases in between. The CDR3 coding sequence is TGCGCCAGCAGCTTGGTAGGGACCTATGGCTACACCTTC. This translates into CASSLVGTYGYTF. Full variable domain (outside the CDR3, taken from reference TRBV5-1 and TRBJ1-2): KAGVTQTPRYLIKTRGQQVTLSCSPISGHRSVSWYQQTPGQGLQFLFEYFSETQRNKGNFPGRFSGRQFSNSRSEMNVSTLELGDSALYLCASSLVGTYGYTFGSGTRLTVV.

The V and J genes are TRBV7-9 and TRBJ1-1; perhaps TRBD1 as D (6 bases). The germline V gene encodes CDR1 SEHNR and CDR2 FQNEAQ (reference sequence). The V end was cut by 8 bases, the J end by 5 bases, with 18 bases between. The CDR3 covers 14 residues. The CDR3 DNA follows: TGTGCCAGCCACCGGGGCCAGGGGATAACTGAAGCTTTCTTT. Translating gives CASHRGQGITEAFF.

In nucleotides, the CDR3 is TGTGCCAGCACCTTTTCGGGAAACGAGCAGTACTTC. This translates into CASTFSGNEQYF. The chain couples TRBV12-3 or TRBV12-4 to TRBJ2-7; possibly TRBD2 for D (5 bases). The V end was cut by 7 bases, the J end by 5 bases, with 12 bases between. This CDR3 is 12 amino acids long.

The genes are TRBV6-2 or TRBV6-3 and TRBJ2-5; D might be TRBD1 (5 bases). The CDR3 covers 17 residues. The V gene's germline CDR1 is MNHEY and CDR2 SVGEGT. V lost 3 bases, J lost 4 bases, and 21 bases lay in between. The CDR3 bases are TGTGCCAGCAGTTATTTAGGGGCGCTTCTATCGCCAGAGACCCAGTACTTC. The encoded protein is CASSYLGALLSPETQYF.

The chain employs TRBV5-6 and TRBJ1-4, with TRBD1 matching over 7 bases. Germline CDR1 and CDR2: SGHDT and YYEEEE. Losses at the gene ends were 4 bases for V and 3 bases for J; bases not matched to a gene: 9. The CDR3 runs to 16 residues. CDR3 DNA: TGTGCCAGCAGCGCGAACACAGGGGCTTCTAATGAAAAACTGTTTTTT. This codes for CASSANTGASNEKLFF.

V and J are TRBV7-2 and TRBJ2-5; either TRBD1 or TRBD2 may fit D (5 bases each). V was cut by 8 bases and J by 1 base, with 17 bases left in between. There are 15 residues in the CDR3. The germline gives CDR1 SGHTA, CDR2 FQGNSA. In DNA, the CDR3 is TGTGCCAGCCGGGGCAGGAGAGGGGCCCAAGAGACCCAGTACTTC. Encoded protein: CASRGRRGAQETQYF.

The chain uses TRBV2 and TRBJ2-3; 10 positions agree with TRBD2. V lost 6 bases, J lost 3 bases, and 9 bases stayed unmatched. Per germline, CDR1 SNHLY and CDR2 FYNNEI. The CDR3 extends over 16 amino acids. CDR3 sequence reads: CASRHYLAGVTDTQYF. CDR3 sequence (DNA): TGTGCCAGCAGGCACTACCTAGCGGGAGTAACAGATACGCAGTATTTT.

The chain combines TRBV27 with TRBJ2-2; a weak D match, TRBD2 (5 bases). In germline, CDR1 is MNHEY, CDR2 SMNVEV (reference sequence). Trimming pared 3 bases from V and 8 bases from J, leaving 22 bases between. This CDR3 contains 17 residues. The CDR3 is CASSFLFNGRKGGELFF. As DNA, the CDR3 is TGTGCCAGCAGTTTCCTCTTTAATGGGAGAAAGGGTGGGGAGCTGTTTTTT.

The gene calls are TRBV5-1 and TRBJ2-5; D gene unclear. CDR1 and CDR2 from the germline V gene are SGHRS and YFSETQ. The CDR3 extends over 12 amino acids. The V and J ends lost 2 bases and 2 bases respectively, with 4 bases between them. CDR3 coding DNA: TGCGCCAGCAGCTTACTACAAGAGACCCAGTACTTC. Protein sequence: CASSLLQETQYF.

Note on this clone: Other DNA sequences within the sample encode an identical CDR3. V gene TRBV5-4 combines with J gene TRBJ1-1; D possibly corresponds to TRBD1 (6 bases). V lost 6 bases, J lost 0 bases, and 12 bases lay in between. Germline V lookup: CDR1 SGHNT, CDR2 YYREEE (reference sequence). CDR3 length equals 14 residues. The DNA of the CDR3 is TGTGCCAGCAATCTGGACAGAATGAACACTGAAGCTTTCTTT. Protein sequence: CASNLDRMNTEAFF.

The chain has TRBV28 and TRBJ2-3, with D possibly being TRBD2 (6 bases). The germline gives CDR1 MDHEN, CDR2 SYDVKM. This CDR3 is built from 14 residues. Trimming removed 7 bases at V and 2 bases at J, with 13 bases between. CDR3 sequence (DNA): TGTGCCAGCAAAGGAGGGCCTATCACAGATACGCAGTATTTT. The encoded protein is CASKGGPITDTQYF.

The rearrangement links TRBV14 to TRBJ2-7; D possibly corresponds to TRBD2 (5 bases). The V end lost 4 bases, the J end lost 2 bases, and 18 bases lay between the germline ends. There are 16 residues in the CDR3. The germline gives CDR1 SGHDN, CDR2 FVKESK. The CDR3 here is CASSRWSEGRPYEQYF. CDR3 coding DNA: TGTGCCAGCAGCCGATGGTCTGAGGGCCGTCCCTACGAGCAGTACTTC. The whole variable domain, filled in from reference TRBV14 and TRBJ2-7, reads EAGVTQFPSHSVIEKGQTVTLRCDPISGHDNLYWYRRVMGKEIKFLLHFVKESKQDESGMPNNRFLAERTGGTYSTLKVQPAELEDSGVYFCASSRWSEGRPYEQYFGPGTRLTVT.

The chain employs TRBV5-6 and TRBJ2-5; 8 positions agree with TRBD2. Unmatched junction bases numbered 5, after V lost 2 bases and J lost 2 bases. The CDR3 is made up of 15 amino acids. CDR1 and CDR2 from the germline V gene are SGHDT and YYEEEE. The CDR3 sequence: CASSLLAVTQETQYF. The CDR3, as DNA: TGTGCCAGCAGCTTACTAGCGGTTACTCAAGAGACCCAGTACTTC.

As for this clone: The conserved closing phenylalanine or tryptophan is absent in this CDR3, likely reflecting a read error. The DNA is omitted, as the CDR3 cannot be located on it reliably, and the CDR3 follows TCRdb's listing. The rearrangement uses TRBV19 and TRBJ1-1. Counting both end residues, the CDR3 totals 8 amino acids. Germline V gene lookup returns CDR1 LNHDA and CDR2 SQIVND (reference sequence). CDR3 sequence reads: CARGMGVV.